This TCR beta chain was captured by sequencing in a study of cytomegalovirus exposure and HLA in healthy donors. The study, taken as a whole, reports: The listing of roughly 160 TCR beta chains classed them as cytomegalovirus-associated.

The PCR used 60 Vbeta and 13 Jbeta primers. Produced via immunoSEQ multiplex PCR; TCRdb's table is partial and in-frame only. The sample lists more than 90,000 clones, roughly 78% occurring once. Likely unrecorded immune exposures existed in these nominally healthy donors. As to this clone: Its antigen is undetermined.

The sequencing input was PBMCs. The receptor comes from an older woman in good health and CMV-seronegative.

The CDR3 spells CASSLSPGVGEKLFF. The DNA of the CDR3 is TGTGCCAGCAGTCTGAGCCCAGGGGTCGGTGAAAAACTGTTTTTT. V gene TRBV2 combines with J gene TRBJ1-4, with D possibly being TRBD1 (6 bases). Germline V gene lookup returns CDR1 SNHLY and CDR2 FYNNEI. The length of the CDR3 is 15 residues. V was clipped by 5 bases and J by 7 bases, with 17 bases between them.